This T cell receptor (beta chain) was captured by sequencing in a study of identical twins listed by TCRdb under 2016. Turning to the overall study: TCR alpha and beta repertoires from monozygotic twins, unrelated adults of various ages and cord blood were deep-sequenced to test whether fetal clonotypes persist. To rule out contamination, the twin experiments were replicated at different times with different library preparation protocols.

Library preparation used 5' RACE. Instrument on record: Illumina HiSeq 2000. A universal primer binding site was introduced by template switching, and a unique molecular identifier was present in the final cDNA, enabling accurate counting of TCR cDNA molecules. Specific primers in the conserved constant-segment region were used to synthesize first-strand cDNA for TCR alpha and beta chains. To control for contamination, every cDNA library was double barcoded, receiving both a SMART-Mk sample barcode and Illumina barcodes. TruSeq adapter sequences and Illumina sample barcodes were added in two successive PCR steps. The Illumina HiSeq platform was used with custom primers to sequence TCR alpha and beta cDNA libraries. Concerning the study's data processing: MiGEC was used to process raw reads and extract unique molecular identifiers, and MiXCR was used to find CDR3 positions. Recombination models were inferred per individual with the repgenHMM and IGoR tools using an EM algorithm. Shared clonotype analysis was performed with the tcR package in R, normalizing sharing by the product of cloneset sizes. To study raw recombination free of thymic and clonal selection effects, out-of-frame nonproductive sequences were analyzed. The public reads were reprocessed in TCRdb via fastp at Q25 and MiXCR, keeping in-frame beta chains. Rows with one shared CDR3 protein collapse into an entry with the most common genes and DNA. The authors' filters were not applied to this entry. This sample lists 200,000 to 250,000 distinct CDR3 sequences; over 5% were detected once. The ten largest clones add up to about 14% of the sample.

Points the paper makes about the study in general: Abundant cord blood beta clonotypes had fewer insertions, young adult naive repertoires showed a similar but weaker trend, and memory repertoires showed no such trend. Recombination models systematically underestimated out-of-frame TCR alpha sharing in monozygotic twins but agreed with sharing between unrelated individuals. In beta out-of-frame sequences, excess twin sharing was weaker, because having fewer shared sequences lowered the signal-to-noise ratio. Compared with coincidental sharing between unrelated individuals, out-of-frame TCR alpha sequences shared between twins showed an excess of sequences with low generation probability. Conclusions relied on cross-sectional statistical analysis, since the same donors could not be followed over many years. Invariant T cells such as MAIT and iNKT could partly confound zero-insertion analyses, although diverse VJ usage argued against such confounding for most clonotypes.

The CDR3 holds 13 amino acids from the cysteine to the phenylalanine. Just the 39-base CDR3 DNA is kept, in frame starting at base 1. Trimming at the junction amounts to 3 bases on V and 1 base on J, and the germline ends lie 7 bases apart. Notes on this clonotype: This receptor's antigen is unknown. Per-base qualities were not stored, and no clone one base away is much larger.

Every donor in the study was a healthy Caucasian. The twin cohort comprised three pairs of female monozygotic twins, all aged roughly 18 to 30 years. Positive isolation kits from Invitrogen were used to isolate the CD4+ and CD8+ T cell populations. These data also formed part of another study, on T cells expressing NK-cell markers. As the second paper documents: In sorted CD3+CD56+NKG2C+, CD3+CD56+NKG2C- and CD3+CD56-NKG2C+ T-cell subsets from about eight donors, TCR beta-chain repertoires were profiled. Seven of the eight sequenced donors were HCMV-seropositive and one was HCMV-seronegative. In several experiments an anti-gammadeltaTCR antibody was added to restrict sorting to alphabetaTCR-expressing T cells. In roughly 6 donors, the dominant CD3+CD56+NKG2C+ clonotypes were found to rank among the top 10 CD8+ clonotypes and to make up about 1.0-7.5% of CD8+ T cells. Those dominant clonotypes were again the most abundant among CD3+CD56-NKG2C+ cells in a handful of donors, at roughly 28.3-60.1%. Whether the expanded NKG2C-expressing T cell clones were specific for HCMV antigens remained unclear. All eight donors whose samples were sequenced were randomly selected healthy volunteers, three of them men and five women. A commercial ELISA kit detecting HCMV-specific IgG in serum was used to determine HCMV serostatus. MIGEC was used to demultiplex reads and group the reads by UMI, and MiTCR was used to assemble and quantify clonotypes. To exclude erroneous sequences, any TCR cDNA sequence not supported by at least two reads was discarded. The tcR package was used for downstream repertoire analysis, with clonotypes matched between fractions based on CDR3 nucleotide sequence plus V segment. VDJmatch was used to annotate antigen specificity against VDJdb, with one amino acid substitution in CDR3 permitted.

The clonotype originates from a woman between 18 and 29 years old in good health. Recombination connected TRBV12-3 or TRBV12-4 to TRBJ2-7, with the D segment identity uncertain. Sequences were obtained from CD8+ T cells sorted from blood. At the DNA level, the sequence is TGTGCCAGCAGTTTTGGCAGGTCCTACGAGCAGTACTTC. Translation gives CASSFGRSYEQYF.